The present TCR beta chain was sequenced within a study of T cells in localized non-small cell lung cancer. Findings and limits, study-wide: The study found T cell clonality highest in uninvolved adjacent lung, above tumor. Adjacent lung tissue had a median around 57 of the top 100 clones found in the tumor. Elevated circulating T cell density in blood was associated with longer overall survival.

The CDR3 contains 17 residues. Only in-frame clones appear in the TCRdb table, and some are missing; sequencing was by immunoSEQ multiplex PCR. Of 20,000 to 30,000 clones listed, approximately 91% are singletons. With respect to this clone: Its cognate antigen is unknown.

This TCR came from a female donor of 60 years or more with stage II squamous cell lung carcinoma. Sequenced here: peripheral blood, sampled before any cancer treatment. The rearrangement joins TRBV12-1 to TRBJ1-1; the table's D call of TRBD1 was not tested on the DNA. TRBV12-1 is described as a pseudogene. For the CDR3, the DNA is TGTGCCAGCTACCTTGGGACAGGGGTCGATCGCAACACTGAAGCTTTCTTT. This translates into CASYLGTGVDRNTEAFF.